The 9 T cell receptor beta chains presented below share a single source sample, sequenced in a study of T cells in women clearing cervical HPV infection. The assay was immunoSEQ multiplex PCR, and TCRdb's table has in-frame clones only and misses some. The sample table sets out under 40,000 clones. Sequencing input: blood buffy coat. The receptors were gathered from a woman aged 18-70 years with a cervical HPV16 infection that either progressed to CIN3+ or cleared (not recorded which).

About this clone: The CDR3 end is not reached by the read, which stops 3 residues before it; the germline J gene fills it in. J is TRBJ2-1 and V is TRBV19, with a tentative D call TRBD1 (5 bases). Per germline, CDR1 LNHDA and CDR2 SQIVND (reference sequence). Trimming left V 0 bases short and J 5 bases short, with 5 bases between. This CDR3 spans 13 amino acids. CDR3 sequence reads: CASSIDRDNEQFF. Partial CDR3 DNA: TGTGCCAGTAGTATAGACAGGGACAATGAG.

Points on this clone: The read is 3 residues too short to cover the CDR3 end, so that end is filled in from the germline J gene. The V call is TRBV14, the J call TRBJ2-7; TRBD1 matches at 7 bases. V was pared by 5 bases and J by 4 bases, with 8 bases of the junction left unmatched. Germline CDR1 is SGHDN and CDR2 is FVKESK. The CDR3 contains 14 residues. CDR3: CASSLIDRVYEQYF. The CDR3 DNA, read in part, is TGTGCCAGCAGCTTGATTGACAGGGTGTACGAG.

As to this clone: The read stops 3 residues short of the end of the CDR3; the missing end is completed from the germline J gene. The chain combines TRBV7-8 with TRBJ1-1; TRBD1 might be the D (6 bases). CDR3 length: 13 residues. Deletions cut 8 bases from V and 3 bases from J, with 13 bases between. Per the germline V gene, CDR1 is SGHVS and CDR2 is FQNEAQ. The CDR3: CASRMGADTEAFF. The sequenced CDR3 bases are TGTGCCAGCCGCATGGGGGCGGACACTGAA. The full variable domain, completed using reference TRBV7-8 and TRBJ1-1, is GAGVSQSPRYKVAKRGQDVALRCDPISGHVSLFWYQQALGQGPEFLTYFQNEAQLDKSGLPSDRFFAERPEGSVSTLKIQRTQQEDSAVYLCASRMGADTEAFFGQGTRLTVV.

Concerning this clone: The sequence runs out 3 residues before the end of the CDR3; the remainder is reconstructed from the germline J gene. The chain carries TRBV14 and TRBJ2-2, with D possibly being TRBD1 (6 bases). V lost 4 bases and J 4 bases, leaving 16 bases between the germline ends. The CDR3 spans 16 residues. CDR1 and CDR2 from the germline V gene are SGHDN and FVKESK. The CDR3 DNA, read in part, is TGTGCCAGCAGCCCGACCGGACAGTGGGGCACCGGGGAG. Protein sequence: CASSPTGQWGTGE. From start to end, the CDR3 is CASSPTGQWGTGELFF.

Worth noting for this clone: The CDR3 end lies 3 residues beyond the end of the read and is filled in from the germline J gene. This rearrangement joins TRBV2 to TRBJ2-2; 10 nucleotides align to TRBD2. From germline, CDR1 is SNHLY and CDR2 FYNNEI. V lost 8 bases to trimming and J lost 7 bases; unmatched junction nucleotides: 10. The CDR3 runs 15 residues. The CDR3 loop is CASGGLAGAVGELFF. The DNA read from the CDR3 is TGTGCCAGCGGGGGCCTAGCGGGAGCGGTCGGGGAG.

On this clone: Coverage ceases 3 residues before the CDR3 finishes, and the germline J gene fills in the end. The gene calls are TRBV2 and TRBJ2-7; 7 nucleotides agree with TRBD2. The CDR3 is 13 amino acids. V trimming: 4 bases; J trimming: 1 base; junction bases outside the gene matches: 1. The germline V gene has CDR1 SNHLY and CDR2 FYNNEI. CDR3 DNA (partial): TGTGCCAGCAGTGTGGGACTATCCTACGAG. Amino acid sequence: CASSVGLSYE. In full, the CDR3 is CASSVGLSYEQYF.

With respect to this clone: The read stops 3 residues short of the end of the CDR3; the missing end is completed from the germline J gene. This chain uses TRBV7-3 with TRBJ2-5; no definite D call. The CDR3 totals 14 residues. The germline V gene encodes CDR1 SGHTA and CDR2 FQGTGA. V was pared by 5 bases and J by 5 bases, with 15 bases between. CDR3 in amino acids: CASSPSINKETQYF. The sequenced part of the CDR3 DNA is TGTGCCAGCAGCCCGTCTATAAATAAGGAGACC.

A note on this clone: The sequence runs out 3 residues before the end of the CDR3; the remainder is reconstructed from the germline J gene. This chain uses TRBV30 with TRBJ2-2, with 13 positions matching TRBD2. Germline V gene sequence: CDR1 GTSNPN, CDR2 SVGIG (reference sequence). The CDR3 covers 15 residues. J was trimmed by 1 base and V by 8 bases; bases with no gene match: 4. CDR3 protein: CARRLAGGNTGELFF. The sequenced part of the CDR3 DNA is TGTGCCCGAAGACTAGCGGGGGGGAACACCGGGGAG. Drawing the rest from reference TRBV30 and TRBJ2-2, the complete variable domain is SQTIHQWPATLVQPVGSPLSLECTVEGTSNPNLYWYRQAAGRGLQLLFYSVGIGQISSEVPQNLSASRPQDRQFILSSKKLLLSDSGFYLCARRLAGGNTGELFFGEGSRLTVL.

Remarks on this clone: Read sequence stops 3 residues before the CDR3 end, and the germline J gene provides the missing end. This rearrangement joins TRBV29-1 to TRBJ1-1; D gene unclear. Germline CDR1 is SQVTM and CDR2 is ANQGSEA. The V and J ends lost 0 bases and 1 base respectively, with 9 bases between them. The CDR3 contains 14 residues. CDR3: CSVEEAPRNTEAFF. The DNA read from the CDR3 is TGCAGCGTTGAAGAGGCACCTAGGAACACTGAA.